The next 14 T cell receptor beta chains were all read from a single sample in a study of T cells in women clearing cervical HPV infection. Some clones are missing from TCRdb's copy, which holds only in-frame ones; the method was immunoSEQ multiplex PCR. The sample features some 20,000 clones, with 5% in its top ten. The sample was blood buffy coat. The source of these receptors is a woman aged 18-70 years with a cervical HPV16 infection that either progressed to CIN3+ or cleared (not recorded which).

On this clone itself: The read gets to within 3 residues of the CDR3 end, and the germline J gene fills in the rest. The chain is built from TRBV5-5 and TRBJ1-2, with TRBD1 matching 7 bases. Losses at the gene ends were 10 bases for V and 0 bases for J; bases not matched to a gene: 6. CDR1 is SGHKS, CDR2 YYEKEE, per germline (reference sequence). The CDR3 spans 13 residues. CDR3 loop: CAGGQEANYGYTF. The CDR3 bases that were read are TGTGCCGGCGGACAGGAGGCTAACTATGGC.

With respect to this clone: The sequence runs out 3 residues before the end of the CDR3; the remainder is reconstructed from the germline J gene. The V gene is TRBV18, the J gene TRBJ2-1; no definite D call. The CDR3 is made up of 14 amino acids. In germline, CDR1 is KGHSH, CDR2 LQKENI. The V and J ends lost 0 bases and 9 bases respectively, with 12 bases between them. CDR3 bases read: TGTGCCAGCTCACCACCCCACACACCAGGTGAG. Its translation: CASSPPHTPGE. The whole CDR3 reads CASSPPHTPGEQFF. The full variable domain, completed using reference TRBV18 and TRBJ2-1, is NAGVMQNPRHLVRRRGQEARLRCSPMKGHSHVYWYRQLPEEGLKFMVYLQKENIIDESGMPKERFSAEFPKEGPSILRIQQVVRGDSAAYFCASSPPHTPGEQFFGPGTRLTVL.

Concerning this clone itself: The read ends 3 residues before the CDR3 terminus; that terminus is restored from the germline J gene. The V and J genes are TRBV7-9 and TRBJ2-4; D unresolved. The CDR3 has 15 residues. Germline CDR1 and CDR2: SEHNR and FQNEAQ (reference sequence). The germline V and J ends were trimmed by 2 bases and 6 bases, with 14 bases remaining between them. CDR3 in amino acids: CASSLPPRLGNIQYF. Partial CDR3 DNA: TGTGCCAGCAGCTTACCCCCCAGGCTTGGAAACATT.

For this clone: With the read ending 3 residues before the CDR3 end, the germline J gene is used to fill in that end. The rearrangement uses TRBV12-5 and TRBJ1-5; D unresolved. Germline V lookup: CDR1 LGHNT, CDR2 FRNRAP. The V end was cut by 2 bases, the J end by 7 bases, with 15 bases between. This CDR3 contains 15 residues. CDR3 amino acids: CASGLSTKNGQPQHF. The covered CDR3 bases are TGTGCTAGTGGTTTGAGCACTAAGAACGGGCAGCCC.

Notes on this clone: The CDR3 end lies 3 residues beyond the end of the read and is filled in from the germline J gene. This sequence joins TRBV5-6 and TRBJ2-1; weak D call: TRBD2 (6 bases). In germline, CDR1 is SGHDT, CDR2 YYEEEE. V lost 4 bases and J lost 8, with 19 bases in between. CDR3 size: 15 residues. CDR3 loop: CASSASGLLGDEQFF. The part of the CDR3 DNA that was read is TGTGCCAGCAGCGCGTCGGGACTTTTGGGGGATGAG.

Of note for this clone: Sequencing ends 3 residues short of the CDR3 end; the germline J gene provides the rest. The chain has TRBV6-1 and TRBJ2-5, with TRBD2 matching over 7 bases. Germline V gene data show CDR1 as MNHNS and CDR2 as SASEGT. The CDR3 totals 15 residues. V lost 3 bases, J lost 4 bases, and 8 bases stayed unmatched. The covered CDR3 bases are TGTGCCAGCAGTGACCCAGCGGGGCGAGGAGAGACC. This sequence encodes CASSDPAGRGET. The complete CDR3 sequence is CASSDPAGRGETQYF.

Note on this clone: The CDR3 end lies 3 residues beyond the end of the read and is filled in from the germline J gene. V usage is TRBV7-2 and J usage is TRBJ1-2; D unresolved. Germline values: CDR1 SGHTA, CDR2 FQGNSA. CDR3 length: 13 residues. Incomplete CDR3 DNA: TGTGCCAGCAGCCCGAGAGTTGCAGATACC. Translation: CASSPRVADT. The CDR3 in full is CASSPRVADTYTF.

About this clone itself: One end of the junction fails to match germline, which may point to a read error. The read terminates 3 residues ahead of where the CDR3 ends, so the germline J gene completes it. In the same sample, other DNA sequences code for this CDR3. The J gene is TRBJ1-3, the V gene TRBV7-3, with D tentatively TRBD1 (5 bases). The CDR3 sequence is 12 residues long. Germline loops: CDR1 SGHTA, CDR2 FQGTGA. This CDR3 is CASSDGGNTIYF. The part of the CDR3 DNA that was read is TGTGCCAGCAGCGACGGGGGAAACACA. Filled out from reference TRBV7-3 and TRBJ1-3, the complete variable domain reads GAGVSQTPSNKVTEKGKYVELRCDPISGHTALYWYRQSLGQGPEFLIYFQGTGAADDSGLPNDRFFAVRPEGSVSTLKIQRTERGDSAVYLCASSDGGNTIYFGEGSWLTVV.

Comments on this clone: The read ends 3 residues before the CDR3 terminus; that terminus is restored from the germline J gene. The chain uses TRBV19 and TRBJ1-2; D perhaps matches TRBD1 (6 bases). Trimming stripped 7 bases from V and 3 bases from J, with 15 bases between. Germline assignment: CDR1 LNHDA and CDR2 SQIVND (reference sequence). The CDR3 covers 14 residues. CDR3 bases read: TGTGCCAGTACCCCGCTCGCAGGGGACTATGGC. Its protein is CASTPLAGDYG. From start to end, the CDR3 is CASTPLAGDYGYTF.

CDR3 DNA, as far as it was read: TGTGCCAGCAGCTTAGAAAGGACAGGGGGTTGGAATGAG. Its protein product is CASSLERTGGWNE. The CDR3 in full is CASSLERTGGWNEQFF. V is TRBV7-8 and J is TRBJ2-1; TRBD1 agrees at 10 bases. The CDR3 is cut off 3 residues early in the read; its end comes from the germline J gene. This CDR3 is 16 amino acids long. Germline V gives CDR1 SGHVS, CDR2 FQNEAQ. J was trimmed by 7 bases and V by 1 base; bases with no gene match: 7. Full variable domain (outside the CDR3, taken from reference TRBV7-8 and TRBJ2-1): GAGVSQSPRYKVAKRGQDVALRCDPISGHVSLFWYQQALGQGPEFLTYFQNEAQLDKSGLPSDRFFAERPEGSVSTLKIQRTQQEDSAVYLCASSLERTGGWNEQFFGPGTRLTVL.

Concerning this clone: The read ends 3 residues early relative to the CDR3; the germline J gene fills the gap. The chain recombines TRBV18 with TRBJ1-2; D gene uncertain. The CDR3 is 14 amino acids. In germline, CDR1 is KGHSH, CDR2 LQKENI. CDR3 sequence reads: CASSPSGQVDTYTF. The covered CDR3 bases are TGTGCCAGCTCACCGTCTGGTCAGGTAGATACC.

Notes on this clone: The read halts 3 residues ahead of the CDR3 end, with the missing end drawn from the germline J gene. The chain joins TRBV6-4 to TRBJ2-3, with D tentatively TRBD1 (8 bases). This CDR3 region has 15 residues. Per the germline V gene, CDR1 is MRHNA and CDR2 is SNTAGT. CDR3 DNA, as far as it was read: TGTGCCAGCAGTGTGACAGGGGAGGGAAAAGAGACG. Protein sequence: CASSVTGEGKET. In full, the CDR3 reads CASSVTGEGKETQYF.

Note on this clone: The CDR3 end is not reached by the read, which stops 3 residues before it; the germline J gene fills it in. The chain joins TRBV5-6 to TRBJ1-2, with D possibly matching TRBD1 (5 bases). The CDR3 is 14 residues long. Germline assignment: CDR1 SGHDT and CDR2 YYEEEE. The CDR3 loop reads CASSPLAGGEDYTF. CDR3 DNA, as far as it was read: TGTGCCAGCAGCCCACTAGCGGGGGGGGAAGAC.

This CDR3 reads CASSQFGGPTGELFF. Incomplete CDR3 DNA: TGTGCCAGCAGCCAATTCGGGGGACCTACCGGGGAG. The chain couples TRBV3-1 (or the pseudogene TRBV3-2) to TRBJ2-2, with D perhaps TRBD2 (6 bases). The CDR3 is cut off 3 residues early in the read; its end comes from the germline J gene. CDR3 size: 15 residues. V was shortened by 2 bases and J by 5 bases, with 12 bases between the two germline ends. In germline, CDR1 is LGHDT, CDR2 YNNKEL (reference sequence).